The 27 T cell receptor beta chains presented below share a single source sample, sequenced in a study of blood T cell repertoires in COVID-19. Method: immunoSEQ multiplex PCR; TCRdb's copy keeps in-frame clones and lacks some. The table lists a few hundred thousand clones, 88% of them singletons, with approximately 2% in the top ten. Source material: PBMCs or T cells enriched from blood (not recorded which). The receptors here all came from a woman aged 60-70 years in a cohort exposed to, infected with or recovered from COVID-19 (not recorded which).

The chain couples TRBV4-3 to TRBJ2-7; weak D call: TRBD2 (6 bases). Trimming removed 0 bases at V and 3 bases at J, with 12 bases between. Germline loops: CDR1 LGHNA, CDR2 YSLEER. CDR3 length equals 15 residues. The CDR3, as DNA: TGCGCCAGCAGCCAAGATGCCGGGGGTTACTACGAGCAGTACTTC. It encodes CASSQDAGGYYEQYF.

The chain couples TRBV12-3 or TRBV12-4 to TRBJ1-1; D is ambiguous. The CDR3 has 13 residues. V was clipped by 2 bases and J by 3 bases, with 7 bases between them. CDR3 protein: CASSLHGDTEAFF. Here the CDR3 DNA reads TGTGCCAGCAGTTTACACGGGGACACTGAAGCTTTCTTT.

Details on this clone: A read error may explain this, as a much larger clone is one base away. The V call is TRBV7-9, the J call TRBJ1-4, with TRBD1 matching over 9 bases. CDR1 and CDR2 (germline): SEHNR, FQNEAQ (reference sequence). The CDR3 has 14 residues. The V segment lost 5 bases and the J segment 7 bases; nucleotides outside the gene matches: 5. CDR3 coding DNA: TGTGCCAGCAGCCCCGGACAGGGGAGTGAAAAACTGTTTTTT. Its protein is CASSPGQGSEKLFF.

As to this clone: Mismatch with germline at one junction end may stem from a read error. J is TRBJ2-7 and V is TRBV28; 11 nucleotides line up with TRBD1. The CDR3 has 15 residues. CDR1 is MDHEN, CDR2 SYDVKM, per germline. The DNA for the CDR3 is TGTGCCAGCAGTTTAAGGGGGACAGGGGGAGCTGTCGTGCACTTC. Protein sequence: CASSLRGTGGAVVHF.

The chain carries TRBV28 and TRBJ2-6; TRBD1 agrees at 7 bases. CDR1 MDHEN and CDR2 SYDVKM come from the germline V gene. The CDR3 loop spans 14 amino acids. The ends lost 11 bases at V and 0 bases at J; junction bases unmatched: 4. The CDR3 loop reads CASRGISGANVLTF. DNA of the CDR3: TGTGCCTCCAGGGGGATCTCTGGGGCCAACGTCCTGACTTTC.

The chain links TRBV4-2 to TRBJ1-1, with D perhaps matching TRBD1 (6 bases). Looked up from germline, CDR1 is LGHNA and CDR2 is YNFKEQ. Between the trimmed V and J ends, which lost 1 base and 4 bases, there was a span of 13 bases. The CDR3 length is 15 residues. CDR3: CASSQATGGGTEAFF. The CDR3 DNA reads as TGTGCCAGCAGCCAAGCGACGGGGGGCGGCACTGAAGCTTTCTTT.

The rearrangement links TRBV28 to TRBJ2-7, with 10 bases that match TRBD1. The CDR3 extends over 15 amino acids. After removal of 6 bases from V and 4 bases from J, the junction contained 9 bases not matched to a gene. Germline-derived CDR1 and CDR2 are MDHEN and SYDVKM. CDR3 sequence reads: CASRAPGQGPYEQYF. The CDR3 DNA follows: TGTGCCAGCAGGGCCCCGGGACAGGGGCCTTACGAGCAGTACTTC.

V gene TRBV30 combines with J gene TRBJ2-7; D is uncertain. Germline CDR1 reads GTSNPN; CDR2 reads SVGIG (reference sequence). V lost 0 bases to trimming and J lost 3 bases, with 3 bases between them. The CDR3 runs 11 residues. The CDR3 bases are TGTGCCTGGAGTGTTAACTACGAGCAGTACTTC. Encoded protein: CAWSVNYEQYF. The full variable domain, completed using reference TRBV30 and TRBJ2-7, is SQTIHQWPATLVQPVGSPLSLECTVEGTSNPNLYWYRQAAGRGLQLLFYSVGIGQISSEVPQNLSASRPQDRQFILSSKKLLLSDSGFYLCAWSVNYEQYFGPGTRLTVT.

This clone was seen only a few times. The rearrangement links TRBV28 to TRBJ1-2, with D unresolved. This CDR3 spans 11 amino acids. V lost 11 bases to trimming and J lost 0 bases, with 7 bases between them. The germline gives CDR1 MDHEN, CDR2 SYDVKM. The CDR3 region is CAAASNYGYTF. The CDR3 DNA reads TGTGCCGCGGCTTCTAACTATGGCTACACCTTC.

The chain carries TRBV5-1 and TRBJ1-1, with TRBD1 matching 9 bases. Trimming removed 5 bases from V and 3 bases from J; junction bases left unmatched: 8. Germline values: CDR1 SGHRS, CDR2 YFSETQ. There are 15 residues in the CDR3. The CDR3 DNA is TGCGCCAGCAGTTTAATCGACAGGGGGGACACTGAAGCTTTCTTT. Translating it yields CASSLIDRGDTEAFF.

The chain is built from TRBV2 and TRBJ2-6; TRBD1 matches 10 bases. J lost 2 bases, V lost 6 bases, and 4 bases had no gene match. Germline CDR1 and CDR2: SNHLY and FYNNEI. The CDR3 length is 16 residues. The CDR3: CASRKTGGAGANVLTF. The DNA of the CDR3 is TGTGCCAGCAGGAAGACAGGGGGCGCTGGGGCCAACGTCCTGACTTTC.

The V call is TRBV5-6, the J call TRBJ2-3; D is undetermined. The CDR3 runs 16 residues. V dropped 4 bases and J dropped 4 bases, with 19 bases sitting between them. Looked up from germline, CDR1 is SGHDT and CDR2 is YYEEEE. The CDR3 DNA reads as TGTGCCAGCAGCCTATGGCTCAAGAGGCCGGCAGATACGCAGTATTTT. Protein: CASSLWLKRPADTQYF.

CDR3 DNA sequence: TGCGCCAGCAGCTTGGGGACAAAGAATGAAGCTTTCTTT. Protein product: CASSLGTKNEAFF. V and J are TRBV5-1 and TRBJ1-1, with D maybe TRBD1 (5 bases). Germline V gene sequence: CDR1 SGHRS, CDR2 YFSETQ. The CDR3 is made up of 13 amino acids. Between the trimmed V and J ends, which lost 0 bases and 7 bases, there was a span of 10 bases. The variable domain in full, completed from reference TRBV5-1 and TRBJ1-1, reads KAGVTQTPRYLIKTRGQQVTLSCSPISGHRSVSWYQQTPGQGLQFLFEYFSETQRNKGNFPGRFSGRQFSNSRSEMNVSTLELGDSALYLCASSLGTKNEAFFGQGTRLTVV.

This clone was detected only once. J is TRBJ1-2 and V is TRBV6-5; D might be TRBD1 (6 bases). Trimming shortened V by 4 bases and J by 5 bases, and 17 bases separated the two germline ends. CDR1 and CDR2 from the germline V gene are MNHEY and SVGAGI. The CDR3 has 15 amino acids. Here the CDR3 reads CASSSSPPGVYGYTF. The CDR3 nucleotides are TGTGCCAGCAGTTCCTCCCCCCCAGGGGTGTATGGCTACACCTTC.

V and J are TRBV7-9 and TRBJ2-7; 9 bases align to TRBD1. Trimming at V came to 4 bases and at J to 4 bases, leaving 11 bases not matched to a gene. Germline-derived CDR1 and CDR2 are SEHNR and FQNEAQ (reference sequence). The CDR3 length is 16 residues. Here the CDR3 DNA reads TGTGCCAGCAGCTCACTCCACAGGGGGCAGGGATACGAGCAGTACTTC. Protein: CASSSLHRGQGYEQYF.

CDR3: CASSSQRAVETQYF. Here the CDR3 DNA reads TGTGCCAGCAGCTCCCAGCGGGCCGTCGAGACGCAGTATTTT. V and J are TRBV7-2 and TRBJ2-3; the D gene is possibly TRBD2 (6 bases). Germline CDR1 is SGHTA and CDR2 is FQGNSA. Trimming cost V 4 bases and J 9 bases, with 17 bases left between them. The CDR3 has 14 amino acids.

The chain carries TRBV2 and TRBJ2-1; TRBD2 agrees at 13 bases. Per germline, CDR1 SNHLY and CDR2 FYNNEI. The CDR3 spans 18 residues. The V gene end was trimmed by 4 bases and the J gene end by 5 bases; junction bases not matched to a gene: 11. CDR3 coding DNA: TGTGCCAGCAGTGCGCGCTTCCAGACTAGCGGGAGGAACAATGAGCAGTTCTTC. Protein: CASSARFQTSGRNNEQFF. Variable domain in full (rest from reference TRBV2 and TRBJ2-1): EPEVTQTPSHQVTQMGQEVILRCVPISNHLYFYWYRQILGQKVEFLVSFYNNEISEKSEIFDDQFSVERPDGSNFTLKIRSTKLEDSAMYFCASSARFQTSGRNNEQFFGPGTRLTVL.

V and J are TRBV7-3 and TRBJ2-3; no definite D call. With 3 bases removed from V and 4 bases from J, the gap between germline ends came to 5 bases. CDR1 SGHTA and CDR2 FQGTGA come from the germline V gene. The length of the CDR3 is 12 residues. As DNA, the CDR3 is TGTGCCAGCAGCTTCGGTCCAGATACGCAGTATTTT. It encodes CASSFGPDTQYF.

This clone was found a few times. This chain links TRBV2 with TRBJ2-7; D possibly corresponds to TRBD1 (6 bases). CDR3 length: 11 amino acids. Trimming left V 6 bases short and J 10 bases short, with 13 bases between. Per the germline V gene, CDR1 is SNHLY and CDR2 is FYNNEI. The DNA for the CDR3 is TGTGCCAGCAGGGATAGACAGGTTCAGTACTTC. It is translated as CASRDRQVQYF.

The chain carries TRBV5-1 and TRBJ2-7, with 8 positions matching TRBD1. CDR1 is SGHRS and CDR2 is YFSETQ in the germline V gene. There are 13 residues in the CDR3. V was clipped by 5 bases and J by 3 bases; unmatched bases: 4. CDR3 sequence: CASSHGQGYEQYF. In nucleotides, the CDR3 is TGCGCCAGCAGTCACGGACAGGGCTACGAGCAGTACTTC.

The rearrangement uses TRBV10-3 and TRBJ2-7, with 10 bases lining up with TRBD2. The germline V gene encodes CDR1 ENHRY and CDR2 SYGVKD. V dropped 7 bases and J dropped 5; count of bases not matched to a gene: 8. This CDR3 has 14 residues. The CDR3 reads CAITASGSENEQYF. CDR3 nucleotides: TGTGCCATCACCGCTAGCGGGAGTGAGAACGAGCAGTACTTC.

The CDR3 sequence is CASSIQGVENIQYF. For the CDR3, the DNA is TGCGCCAGCAGCATACAGGGTGTGGAAAACATTCAGTACTTC. The chain recombines TRBV5-1 with TRBJ2-4; maybe TRBD1 (6 bases). V gave up 4 bases and J gave up 5 bases, with 13 bases separating them. CDR1 and CDR2 from the germline V gene are SGHRS and YFSETQ. This CDR3 has 14 amino acids.

The rearrangement joins TRBV5-1 to TRBJ1-1, with D possibly being TRBD1 (6 bases). Germline V gives CDR1 SGHRS, CDR2 YFSETQ. The V gene lost 7 bases and the J gene lost 0 bases, with 22 bases spanning the gap. The CDR3 totals 17 residues. CDR3 sequence: CASLATGPDSLNTEAFF. In nucleotides, the CDR3 is TGCGCCAGCTTGGCGACTGGACCGGACAGTCTGAACACTGAAGCTTTCTTT.

V is TRBV4-1 and J is TRBJ2-2; D is uncertain. This CDR3 has 11 residues. The ends were cut back, 4 bases at V and 6 bases at J, with 3 bases in the middle. The germline CDR1 and CDR2 sequences are MGHRA and YSYEKL. The CDR3 coding sequence is TGCGCCAGCAGCCCTTCCGGGGAGCTGTTTTTT. Translating gives CASSPSGELFF.

V usage is TRBV9 and J usage is TRBJ2-2; D might be TRBD2 (6 bases). The germline gives CDR1 SGDLS, CDR2 YYNGEE. This CDR3 region has 15 residues. Trimming stripped 0 bases from V and 7 bases from J, with 13 bases between. The CDR3 loop reads CASSVVSGVNGELFF. The CDR3 DNA reads as TGTGCCAGCAGCGTAGTCTCGGGAGTAAACGGGGAGCTGTTTTTT.

The chain combines TRBV4-2 with TRBJ1-1, with no clear D. CDR1 is LGHNA, CDR2 YNFKEQ, per germline. The CDR3 has 12 residues. Trimming left V 10 bases short and J 2 bases short, with 11 bases between. CDR3 sequence: CATAGSNTEAFF. The CDR3 DNA follows: TGTGCCACCGCGGGGTCTAACACTGAAGCTTTCTTT.

This clone was found a few times. The chain combines TRBV10-3 with TRBJ2-7; D not resolved. The V and J ends lost 4 bases and 4 bases respectively, with 14 bases between them. Germline CDR1 and CDR2: ENHRY and SYGVKD. This CDR3 region has 14 residues. CDR3 sequence: CAISVEQHSYEQYF. Written as DNA, the CDR3 is TGTGCCATCAGTGTAGAACAGCATTCTTACGAGCAGTACTTC.